This T cell receptor (beta chain) was captured by sequencing in a study of CD8+CD57+ T cells in acquired aplastic anemia. Study overall: The DNA of sorted CD4+ and CD8+ cells averaged around 3.2 ug.

On this clonotype: Its specificity is not known.

Study-wide points: Patients versus controls showed no significant CD8+ Simpson's diversity difference. Both patients and controls carried the same twenty-nine CD8+ CDR3 sequences.

The CDR3 sequence is 13 residues long. Germline V gene sequence: CDR1 SGHVS, CDR2 FQNEAQ. Patients sequenced had flow cytometry evidence of CD8+CD57+ cell expansion. Profiling that covered TCR beta VDJ and CDR3 relied on genomic DNA as its template. Each CDR3 protein is one row after TCRdb ran MiXCR on the reads. The sample comprises approximately 260,000 distinct CDR3 sequences, 82% of which are singletons, and 40% to 55% rests with the top ten. The specimen sequenced was sorted CD4+, CD8+, or CD8+CD57+ T cells (not recorded which) from PBMCs. This receptor was taken from a human donor with aplastic anemia. This chain joins TRBV7-8 and TRBJ2-3; tentatively, D is TRBD1 (5 bases). The end of the DNA is better explained by TRBJ1-5, so the J call may be wrong. The CDR3 nucleotides are TGTGCCAGCGGGGTCGGGGGAAGTGCTACGCAGCATTTT. Residues: CASGVGGSATQHF.